These T cell receptor beta chains were read from a single sample in a study of blood T cell repertoires in COVID-19. The repertoire was sequenced with immunoSEQ multiplex PCR; TCRdb's copy has only in-frame clones and lacks some. Here the sample spans about 100,000 clones, approximately 86% being singletons. Sequences were obtained from peripheral blood. These receptors came from a human donor in a cohort sampled during active COVID-19. CDR3s include the opening cysteine and the closing phenylalanine or tryptophan. A D gene is named only where the DNA matches it firmly. Clone sizes are given selectively: once, few, many, or a class where the clone is expanded.

>NA|TRBJ2-4|TRBD2|TRBV18|22
TGTGCCAGCTCCCACGGCTGGATTAAGCGAGCGGGGGGGACAGAAGCCAAAAACATTCAGTACTTC
CASSHGWIKRAGGTEAKNIQYF
>NA|TRBJ2-1|TRBD2|TRBV27|15
TGTGCCAGCAGGGGACTAGCGGGAGGATACAATGAGCAGTTCTTC
CASRGLAGGYNEQFF
>NA|TRBJ2-1|TRBD1|TRBV11-2|15
TGTGCCAGCAGCAACCAGGGGGAAGGGTACAATGAGCAGTTCTTC
CASSNQGEGYNEQFF
>NA|TRBJ2-3|NA|TRBV2|16
TGTGCCAGCAGTGCAGGGACGGGAGAGGACACAGATACGCAGTATTTT
CASSAGTGEDTDTQYF
>NA|TRBJ1-4|NA|TRBV5-6|13
TGTGCCAGCAGCTTTCGGGGAAATGAAAAACTGTTTTTT
CASSFRGNEKLFF
>once|TRBJ1-5|TRBD1|TRBV6-6|15
TGTGCCAGCAGTTACCCTAGGGGGCTGGATCAGCCCCAGCATTTT
CASSYPRGLDQPQHF
>NA|TRBJ2-3|TRBD1|TRBV27|13
TGTGCCAGCAGTGACAGGGTGGGTTGGGTGCAGTATTTT
CASSDRVGWVQYF
>NA|TRBJ1-3|NA|TRBV3-1/TRBV3-2|14
TGTGCCAGCAGCGTCCGTAGCTCTGGAAACACCATATATTTT
CASSVRSSGNTIYF
>NA|TRBJ2-5|NA|TRBV6-5|14
TGTGCCAGCAGTCCCGCGGGACCGAGCAGGACCCAGTACTTC
CASSPAGPSRTQYF
>NA|TRBJ2-1|TRBD2|TRBV13|16
TGTGCCAGCAGCACCCCAACTAGCGCATCCTACAATGAGCAGTTCTTC
CASSTPTSASYNEQFF
>NA|TRBJ2-1|TRBD2|TRBV30|14
TGTGCCTGGCGACTAGCGGGGTCCTACAATGAGCAGTTCTTC
CAWRLAGSYNEQFF
>NA|TRBJ1-5|NA|TRBV9|14
TGTGCCAGCAGCGTAGACGGAGGAGCTCAGCCCCAGCATTTT
CASSVDGGAQPQHF
>NA|TRBJ1-3|NA|TRBV30|13
TGTGCCTCGAGGGATCGAACGTTGAGGGCCATATATTTT
CASRDRTLRAIYF
>NA|TRBJ1-1|NA|TRBV3-1/TRBV3-2|11
TGTGCCAGCCGTCGGGGGGGGCACGCTTTCTTT
CASRRGGHAFF
>NA|TRBJ2-1|NA|TRBV5-1|16
TGCGCCAGCAGCCTACAGGGTCCTTCCTCCTACAATGAGCAGTTCTTC
CASSLQGPSSYNEQFF
>NA|TRBJ2-3|NA|TRBV18|14
TGTGCCAGCTCGGTGCAGGGCGGCACAGATACGCAGTATTTT
CASSVQGGTDTQYF
>NA|TRBJ2-1|TRBD1|TRBV12-5|17
TGTGCTAGTGGTTTGGTACTGGGGACAGGCTCCTACAATGAGCAGTTCTTC
CASGLVLGTGSYNEQFF
>NA|TRBJ2-6|NA|TRBV5-1|15
TGCGCCAGCAGCTCAAGCGGCTCTGGGGCCAACGTCCTGACTTTC
CASSSSGSGANVLTF
>NA|TRBJ1-1|NA|TRBV7-2|15
TGTGCCAGCAGCGCTTACAGAAGGTTGAACACTGAAGCTTTCTTT
CASSAYRRLNTEAFF
>NA|TRBJ1-1|NA|TRBV7-2|13
TGTGCCAGCAGCCAGACAGTTCTCACTGAAGCTTTCTTT
CASSQTVLTEAFF
>NA|TRBJ2-5|NA|TRBV27|14
TGTGCCAGCAGTCCAGACACAGGGTACGAGACCCAGTACTTC
CASSPDTGYETQYF
>NA|TRBJ2-2|TRBD2|TRBV2|18
TGTGCCAGCACCGAATATACCCTCGGCGGGAGGACTTTCGGGGAGCTGTTTTTT
CASTEYTLGGRTFGELFF
>NA|TRBJ1-2|NA|TRBV9|15
TGTGCCAGCAGCGTAGGCCCGGACAGTTTCTATGGCTACACCTTC
CASSVGPDSFYGYTF